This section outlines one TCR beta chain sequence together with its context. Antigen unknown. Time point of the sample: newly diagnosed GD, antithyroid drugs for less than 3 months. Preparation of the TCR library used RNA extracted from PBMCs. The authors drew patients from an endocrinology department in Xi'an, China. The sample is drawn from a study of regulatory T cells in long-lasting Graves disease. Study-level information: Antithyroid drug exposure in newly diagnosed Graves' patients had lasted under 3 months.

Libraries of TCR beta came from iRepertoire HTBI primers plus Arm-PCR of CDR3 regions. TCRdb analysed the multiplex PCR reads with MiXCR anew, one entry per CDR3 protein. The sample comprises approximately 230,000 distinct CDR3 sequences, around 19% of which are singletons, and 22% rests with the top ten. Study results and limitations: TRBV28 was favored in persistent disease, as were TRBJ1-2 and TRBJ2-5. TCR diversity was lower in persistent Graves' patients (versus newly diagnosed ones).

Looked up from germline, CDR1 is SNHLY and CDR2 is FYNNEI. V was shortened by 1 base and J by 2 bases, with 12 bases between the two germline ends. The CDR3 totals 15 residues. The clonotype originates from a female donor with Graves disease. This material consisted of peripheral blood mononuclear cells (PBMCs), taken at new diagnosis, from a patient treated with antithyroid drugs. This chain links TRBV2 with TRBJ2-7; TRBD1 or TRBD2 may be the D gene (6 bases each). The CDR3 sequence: CASSEEARGAYEQYF. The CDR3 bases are TGTGCCAGCAGTGAAGAGGCTAGGGGGGCCTACGAGCAGTACTTC.